The source of this T cell receptor beta chain is a study of technical replicates of blood from a handful of donors. Sequencing used immunoSEQ multiplex PCR; TCRdb keeps in-frame clones, though not all of them. The table has tens of thousands of clones, 90% to 97% seen once. This clone showed up just once. Sequenced: T cells isolated from PBMCs. The receptor comes from a human donor in good health.

Here the CDR3 DNA reads TGTGCCAGCACCGATCCCCTAGCTTACAATGAGCAGTTCTTC. This translates into CASTDPLAYNEQFF. The chain uses TRBV6-5 and TRBJ2-1; D possibly corresponds to TRBD2 (5 bases). Germline lookup yields CDR1 MNHEY and CDR2 SVGAGI. Trimming cost V 7 bases and J 4 bases, with 14 bases left between them. The CDR3 is made up of 14 amino acids.